This T cell receptor (beta chain) was documented in a study of human T cells and chemical hapten exposure. Across the whole study: Upper-back patch tests with 0.01% DPC were read at 6 days. Broader study findings: TCRs whose frequency exceeded 1 in 1000 remained the same following DPC sensitization.

Deletions cut 0 bases from V and 7 bases from J, with 8 bases between. Germline CDR1 SGHRS, CDR2 YFSETQ. There are 14 residues in the CDR3. This clonotype was seen more than once but under ten times. Its matching antigen is unknown. Indicated time point: patch test 1, 2 weeks after DPC sensitization. Treatment given: therapeutic diphenylcyclopropenone sensitization with weekly scalp DPC. Non-pregnant alopecia patients aged 18 to 70, suitable for DPC therapy. One entry per CDR3 protein, called by TCRdb with MiXCR from the RACE reads. The sample lists some 120,000 distinct CDR3 sequences; about an eighth were seen once.

Sequenced material: whole blood, taken in connection with sensitization to the hapten diphenylcyclopropenone (DPC). This sequence was found in a woman in her forties or fifties with alopecia areata. Some clones in this sample may be carry-over from other donors' samples. This sequence joins TRBV5-1 and TRBJ1-6; unclear D gene. Here the CDR3 DNA reads TGCGCCAGCAGCTTGGGCCAGGAAAATTCACCCCTCCACTTT. Translation gives CASSLGQENSPLHF.